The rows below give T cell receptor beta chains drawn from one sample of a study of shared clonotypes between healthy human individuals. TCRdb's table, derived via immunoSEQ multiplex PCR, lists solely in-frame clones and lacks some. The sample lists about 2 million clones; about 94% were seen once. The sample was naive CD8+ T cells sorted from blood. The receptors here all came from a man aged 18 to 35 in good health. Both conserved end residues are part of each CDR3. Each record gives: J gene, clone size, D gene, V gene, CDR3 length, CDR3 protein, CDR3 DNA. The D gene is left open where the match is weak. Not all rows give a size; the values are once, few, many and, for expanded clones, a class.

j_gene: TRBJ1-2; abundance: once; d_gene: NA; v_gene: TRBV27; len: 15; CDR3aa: CASSLSAGANYGYTF; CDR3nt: TGTGCCAGCAGTTTATCCGCCGGAGCTAACTATGGCTACACCTTC
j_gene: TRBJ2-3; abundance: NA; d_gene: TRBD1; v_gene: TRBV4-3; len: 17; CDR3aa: CASSFIPGTGPTDTQYF; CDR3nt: TGCGCCAGCAGCTTCATCCCCGGGACAGGGCCTACAGATACGCAGTATTTT
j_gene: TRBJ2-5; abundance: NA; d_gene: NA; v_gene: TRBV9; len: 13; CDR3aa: CASSVENLETQYF; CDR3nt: TGTGCCAGCAGCGTCGAAAATTTAGAGACCCAGTACTTC
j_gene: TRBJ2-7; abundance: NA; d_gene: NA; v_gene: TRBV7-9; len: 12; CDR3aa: CASSLVNYEQYF; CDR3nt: TGTGCCAGCAGCTTAGTTAACTACGAGCAGTACTTC
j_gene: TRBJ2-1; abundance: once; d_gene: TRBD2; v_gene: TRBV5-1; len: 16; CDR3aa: CASSGGTSGRLDEQFF; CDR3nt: TGCGCCAGCAGCGGCGGGACTAGCGGGAGGTTAGATGAGCAGTTCTTC
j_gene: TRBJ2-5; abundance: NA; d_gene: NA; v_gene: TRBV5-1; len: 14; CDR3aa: CASSEGVFGETQYF; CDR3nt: TGCGCCAGCAGCGAAGGGGTTTTCGGAGAGACCCAGTACTTC
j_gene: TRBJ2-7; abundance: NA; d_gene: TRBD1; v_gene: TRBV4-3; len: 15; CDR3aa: CASSQGQGAVYEQYF; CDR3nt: TGCGCCAGCAGCCAAGGGCAGGGGGCCGTCTACGAGCAGTACTTC
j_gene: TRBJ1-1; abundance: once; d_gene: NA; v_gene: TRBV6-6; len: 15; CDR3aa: CASSYPVEPNTEAFF; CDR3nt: TGTGCCAGCAGTTACCCAGTGGAGCCGAACACTGAAGCTTTCTTT
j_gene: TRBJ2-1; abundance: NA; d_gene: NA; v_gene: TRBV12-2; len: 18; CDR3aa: CASRLGVREGASSNEQFF; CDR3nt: TGTGCAAGTCGCTTGGGCGTAAGGGAAGGGGCCTCCAGCAATGAGCAGTTCTTC
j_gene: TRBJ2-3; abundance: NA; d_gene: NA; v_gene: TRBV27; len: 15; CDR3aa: CASSLGEISTDTQYF; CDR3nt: TGTGCCAGCAGTTTAGGGGAAATTAGCACAGATACGCAGTATTTT
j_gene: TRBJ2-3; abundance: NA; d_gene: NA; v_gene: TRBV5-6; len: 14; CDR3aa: CASSPPRLADTQYF; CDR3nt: TGTGCCAGCAGCCCGCCGAGGTTAGCAGATACGCAGTATTTT
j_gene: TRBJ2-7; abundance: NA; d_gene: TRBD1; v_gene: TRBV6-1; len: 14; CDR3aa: CASSARDSSYEQYF; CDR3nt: TGTGCCAGCAGTGCTAGGGACAGCTCCTACGAGCAGTACTTC
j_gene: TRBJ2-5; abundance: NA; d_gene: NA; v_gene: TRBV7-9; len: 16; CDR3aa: CASEGNSGDAQETQYF; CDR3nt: TGTGCCAGCGAGGGCAATAGCGGAGATGCTCAAGAGACCCAGTACTTC
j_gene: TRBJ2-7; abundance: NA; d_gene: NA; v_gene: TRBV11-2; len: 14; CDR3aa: CASSPDVSSYEQYF; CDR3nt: TGTGCCAGCAGCCCAGACGTATCGTCCTACGAGCAGTACTTC
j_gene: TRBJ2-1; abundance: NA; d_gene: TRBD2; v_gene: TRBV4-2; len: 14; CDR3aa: CASSREGLVNEQFF; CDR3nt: TGTGCCAGCAGCCGGGAGGGGTTAGTGAATGAGCAGTTCTTC
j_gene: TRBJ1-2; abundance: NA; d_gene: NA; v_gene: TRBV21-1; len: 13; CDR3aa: CASSKQGRHGYTF; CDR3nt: TGTGCCAGCAGCAAACAGGGGAGGCATGGCTACACCTTC
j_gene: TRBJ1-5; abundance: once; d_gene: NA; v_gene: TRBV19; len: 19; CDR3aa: CASRRSGPDLTYSNQPQHF; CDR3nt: TGTGCCAGTAGAAGATCGGGACCGGACCTAACTTATAGCAATCAGCCCCAGCATTTT
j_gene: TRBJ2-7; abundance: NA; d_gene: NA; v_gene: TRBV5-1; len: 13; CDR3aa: CASSWSGTHEQYF; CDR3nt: TGCGCCAGCAGCTGGTCAGGGACCCACGAGCAGTACTTC
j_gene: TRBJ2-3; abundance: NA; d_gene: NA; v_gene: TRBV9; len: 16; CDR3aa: CASSANGGLNTDTQYF; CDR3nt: TGTGCCAGCAGCGCCAATGGTGGCTTAAACACAGATACGCAGTATTTT
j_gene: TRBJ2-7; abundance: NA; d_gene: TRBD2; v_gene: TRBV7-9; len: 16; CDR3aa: CASSGTSGPLSHEQYF; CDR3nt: TGTGCCAGCAGCGGGACTAGCGGCCCTCTTTCTCACGAGCAGTACTTC
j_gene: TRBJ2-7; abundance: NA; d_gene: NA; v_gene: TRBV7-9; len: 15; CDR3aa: CASSLVGAGSYEQYF; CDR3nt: TGTGCCAGCAGCTTAGTCGGTGCAGGTTCCTACGAGCAGTACTTC
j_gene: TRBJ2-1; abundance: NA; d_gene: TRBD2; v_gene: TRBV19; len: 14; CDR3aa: CASNERGSYNEQFF; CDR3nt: TGTGCCAGTAATGAGCGGGGCTCCTACAATGAGCAGTTCTTC
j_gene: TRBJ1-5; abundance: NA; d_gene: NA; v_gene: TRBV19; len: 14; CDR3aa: CASSGRLEDQPQHF; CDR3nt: TGTGCCAGTAGTGGGAGACTGGAGGATCAGCCCCAGCATTTT
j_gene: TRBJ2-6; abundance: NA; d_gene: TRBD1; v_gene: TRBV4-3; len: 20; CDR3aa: CASSQPQGAEGFDGANVLTF; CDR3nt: TGCGCCAGCAGCCAACCCCAGGGGGCAGAGGGCTTCGATGGGGCCAACGTCCTGACTTTC
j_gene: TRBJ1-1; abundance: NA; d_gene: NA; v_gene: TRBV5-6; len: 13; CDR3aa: CASSSNLNTEAFF; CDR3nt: TGTGCCAGCAGTTCGAATCTCAACACTGAAGCTTTCTTT
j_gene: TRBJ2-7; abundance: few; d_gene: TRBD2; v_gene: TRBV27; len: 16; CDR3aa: CASSLYSTSGSYEQYF; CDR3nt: TGTGCCAGCAGTTTATATTCGACTAGCGGGAGCTACGAGCAGTACTTC
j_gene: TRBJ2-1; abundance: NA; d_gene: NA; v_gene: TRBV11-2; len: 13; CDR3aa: CASTPDGYNEQFF; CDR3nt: TGTGCCAGCACCCCAGACGGCTACAATGAGCAGTTCTTC
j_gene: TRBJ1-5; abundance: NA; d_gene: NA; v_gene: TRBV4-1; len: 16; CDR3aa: CASSHAGTPWNQPQHF; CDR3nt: TGCGCCAGCAGCCACGCCGGGACACCCTGGAATCAGCCCCAGCATTTT
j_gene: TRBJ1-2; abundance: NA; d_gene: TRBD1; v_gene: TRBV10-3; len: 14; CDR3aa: CASGQEGPVLGYTF; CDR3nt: TGTGCCAGTGGACAGGAGGGTCCTGTACTAGGCTACACCTTC
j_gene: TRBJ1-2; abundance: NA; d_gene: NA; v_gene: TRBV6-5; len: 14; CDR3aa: CASTLRGGGYGYTF; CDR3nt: TGTGCCAGCACTTTACGGGGCGGCGGCTATGGCTACACCTTC
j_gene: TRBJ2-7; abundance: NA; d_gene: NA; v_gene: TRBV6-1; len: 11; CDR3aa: CASNDPYEQYF; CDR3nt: TGTGCCAGCAATGACCCCTACGAGCAGTACTTC
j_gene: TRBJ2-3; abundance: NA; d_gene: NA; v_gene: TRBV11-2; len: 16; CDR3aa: CASSLVGGGALDTQYF; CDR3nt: TGTGCCAGCAGCTTAGTAGGAGGGGGGGCCTTAGATACGCAGTATTTT
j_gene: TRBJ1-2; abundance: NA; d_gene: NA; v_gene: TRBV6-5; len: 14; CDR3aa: CASSNDGINYGYTF; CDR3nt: TGTGCCAGCAGTAACGACGGAATAAACTATGGCTACACCTTC
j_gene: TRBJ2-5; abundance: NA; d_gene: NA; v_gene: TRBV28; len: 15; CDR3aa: CASSSRQVIQETQYF; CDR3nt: TGTGCCAGCAGTTCCCGACAGGTGATCCAAGAGACCCAGTACTTC
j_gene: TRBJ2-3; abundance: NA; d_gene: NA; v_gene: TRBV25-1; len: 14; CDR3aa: CASSEMGGTDTQYF; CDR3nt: TGTGCCAGCAGTGAAATGGGCGGCACAGATACGCAGTATTTT
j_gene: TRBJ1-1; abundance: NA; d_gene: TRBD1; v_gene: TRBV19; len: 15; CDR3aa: CASSITGAPGTEAFF; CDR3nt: TGTGCCAGTAGTATAACAGGGGCCCCAGGCACTGAAGCTTTCTTT
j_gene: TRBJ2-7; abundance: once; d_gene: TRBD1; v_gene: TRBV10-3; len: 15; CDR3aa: CAINKQGGNPYEQYF; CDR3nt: TGTGCCATCAACAAACAGGGGGGTAACCCCTACGAGCAGTACTTC
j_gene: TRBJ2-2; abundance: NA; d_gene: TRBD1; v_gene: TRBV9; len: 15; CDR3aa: CASRAGTGVTGELFF; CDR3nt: TGTGCCAGCAGGGCCGGGACAGGGGTCACCGGGGAGCTGTTTTTT
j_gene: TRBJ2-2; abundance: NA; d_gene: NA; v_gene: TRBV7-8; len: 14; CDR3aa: CASSGDLNTGELFF; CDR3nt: TGTGCCAGCAGCGGGGACCTGAACACCGGGGAGCTGTTTTTT
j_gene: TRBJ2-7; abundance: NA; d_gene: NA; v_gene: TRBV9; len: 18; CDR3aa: CASSVSDRGYGLIYEQYF; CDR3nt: TGTGCCAGCAGCGTAAGCGACCGAGGTTACGGCTTAATTTACGAGCAGTACTTC
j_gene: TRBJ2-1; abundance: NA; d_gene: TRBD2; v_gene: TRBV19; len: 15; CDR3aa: CASSIGGGDYNEQFF; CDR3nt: TGTGCCAGTAGTATCGGCGGGGGGGACTACAATGAGCAGTTCTTC
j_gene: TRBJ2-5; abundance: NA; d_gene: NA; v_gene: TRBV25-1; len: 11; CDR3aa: CASSGSETQYF; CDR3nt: TGTGCCAGCAGCGGGTCAGAGACCCAGTACTTC
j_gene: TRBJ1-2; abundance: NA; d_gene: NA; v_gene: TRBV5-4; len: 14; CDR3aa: CASSPGTGDYGYTF; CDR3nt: TGTGCCAGCAGCCCCGGGACGGGAGACTATGGCTACACCTTC
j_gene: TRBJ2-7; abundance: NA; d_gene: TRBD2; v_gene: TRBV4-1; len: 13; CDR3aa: CASSRAGAYEQYF; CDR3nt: TGCGCCAGCAGCCGAGCGGGGGCCTACGAGCAGTACTTC
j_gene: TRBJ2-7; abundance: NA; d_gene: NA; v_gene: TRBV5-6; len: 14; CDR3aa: CASSVGRGTYEQYF; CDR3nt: TGTGCCAGCAGTGTGGGACGGGGGACCTACGAGCAGTACTTC
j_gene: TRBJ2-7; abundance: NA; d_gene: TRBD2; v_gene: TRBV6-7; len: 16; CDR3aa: CASSYSWTREKNEQYF; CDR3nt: TGTGCCAGCAGTTACTCCTGGACTAGAGAAAAAAACGAGCAGTACTTC
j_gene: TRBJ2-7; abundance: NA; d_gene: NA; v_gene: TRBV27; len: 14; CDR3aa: CASSSHGQSYEQYF; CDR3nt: TGTGCCAGCAGTTCCCATGGACAGTCCTACGAGCAGTACTTC
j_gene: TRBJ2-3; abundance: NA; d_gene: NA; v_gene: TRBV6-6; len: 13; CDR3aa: CASSSLGTDTQYF; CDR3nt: TGTGCCAGCAGTTCGTTAGGCACAGATACGCAGTATTTT
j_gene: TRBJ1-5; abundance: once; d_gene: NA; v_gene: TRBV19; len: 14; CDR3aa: CATGPDGGHQPQHF; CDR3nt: TGTGCCACGGGCCCGGACGGGGGCCATCAGCCCCAGCATTTT